This T cell receptor (beta chain) was profiled in a study of CD8 T cells in Susac syndrome. RNA was extracted with the RNeasy kit, and a quantity of about 0.45 to 1 ug was reverse transcribed using random hexamers. Using its own MiXCR run on the immunoSEQ multiplex PCR reads, TCRdb lists one record per CDR3 protein. The sample has about 400,000 distinct CDR3 sequences; roughly 85% are singletons. The table lists this clonotype with a few counts. CDR3 length: 16 residues. Trimming cost V 5 bases and J 4 bases, with 18 bases left between them. CDR1 is LNHNV and CDR2 is YYDKDF in the germline V gene (reference sequence).

Input material: CD8+ T cells from PBMCs. The receptor was isolated from a human donor with multiple sclerosis. The chain joins TRBV15 to TRBJ2-4, with D possibly TRBD2 on 5 matching bases. CDR3 protein: CATSGRTPVSKNIQYF. DNA of the CDR3: TGTGCCACCAGCGGTCGGACTCCCGTATCAAAAAACATTCAGTACTTC.